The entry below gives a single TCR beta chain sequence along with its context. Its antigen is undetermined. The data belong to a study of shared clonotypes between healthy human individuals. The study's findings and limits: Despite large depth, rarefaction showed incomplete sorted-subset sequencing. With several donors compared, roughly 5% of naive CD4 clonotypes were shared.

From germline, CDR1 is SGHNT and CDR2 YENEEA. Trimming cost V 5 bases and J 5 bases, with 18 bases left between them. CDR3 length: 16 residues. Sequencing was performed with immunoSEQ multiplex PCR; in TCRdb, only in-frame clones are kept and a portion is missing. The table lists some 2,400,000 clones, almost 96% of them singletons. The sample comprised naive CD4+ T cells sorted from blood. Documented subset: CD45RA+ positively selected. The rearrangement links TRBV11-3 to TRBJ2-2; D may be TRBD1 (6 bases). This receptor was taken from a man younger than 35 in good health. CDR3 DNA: TGTGCCAGCAGCGAATCGACAGGAGGAGGTACCGGGGAGCTGTTTTTT. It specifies CASSESTGGGTGELFF.